The entry below gives a single TCR beta chain sequence along with its context. Antigen specificity is unknown. 5'RACE template switching added a universal primer site and UMIs to TCR cDNA. From the 5' RACE reads, TCRdb called clonotypes with MiXCR, one entry per CDR3 protein. This table holds fewer than 500,000 distinct CDR3 sequences, around 20% found once. The sample is drawn from a study of T cells after yellow fever vaccination. Regarding the study as a whole: Reappearance after the booster was observed for most primary-vaccination clones (about 96% CD4, approximately 90% CD8). FACS-sorted repertoires might harbor abundant contaminating clonotypes from the bulk population. Though it reached lower strength, the secondary response hit its peak faster, day 5 versus 15.

This clonotype was sampled from a man aged 18-30 years who received the YFV17D yellow fever vaccine. The sequenced sample was PBMCs, obtained before the yellow fever booster vaccination.

CDR3 nucleotide sequence: TGTGCCAGCAGTTACTCTTCCCCCGGGACAGCAGAGAGAAACACCATATATTTT. Translating it yields CASSYSSPGTAERNTIYF. The gene calls are TRBV6-5 and TRBJ1-3, with TRBD1 identical over 7 bases. Per the germline V gene, CDR1 is MNHEY and CDR2 is SVGAGI. The CDR3 length is 18 residues. V trimming: 0 bases; J trimming: 5 bases; junction bases outside the gene matches: 13.